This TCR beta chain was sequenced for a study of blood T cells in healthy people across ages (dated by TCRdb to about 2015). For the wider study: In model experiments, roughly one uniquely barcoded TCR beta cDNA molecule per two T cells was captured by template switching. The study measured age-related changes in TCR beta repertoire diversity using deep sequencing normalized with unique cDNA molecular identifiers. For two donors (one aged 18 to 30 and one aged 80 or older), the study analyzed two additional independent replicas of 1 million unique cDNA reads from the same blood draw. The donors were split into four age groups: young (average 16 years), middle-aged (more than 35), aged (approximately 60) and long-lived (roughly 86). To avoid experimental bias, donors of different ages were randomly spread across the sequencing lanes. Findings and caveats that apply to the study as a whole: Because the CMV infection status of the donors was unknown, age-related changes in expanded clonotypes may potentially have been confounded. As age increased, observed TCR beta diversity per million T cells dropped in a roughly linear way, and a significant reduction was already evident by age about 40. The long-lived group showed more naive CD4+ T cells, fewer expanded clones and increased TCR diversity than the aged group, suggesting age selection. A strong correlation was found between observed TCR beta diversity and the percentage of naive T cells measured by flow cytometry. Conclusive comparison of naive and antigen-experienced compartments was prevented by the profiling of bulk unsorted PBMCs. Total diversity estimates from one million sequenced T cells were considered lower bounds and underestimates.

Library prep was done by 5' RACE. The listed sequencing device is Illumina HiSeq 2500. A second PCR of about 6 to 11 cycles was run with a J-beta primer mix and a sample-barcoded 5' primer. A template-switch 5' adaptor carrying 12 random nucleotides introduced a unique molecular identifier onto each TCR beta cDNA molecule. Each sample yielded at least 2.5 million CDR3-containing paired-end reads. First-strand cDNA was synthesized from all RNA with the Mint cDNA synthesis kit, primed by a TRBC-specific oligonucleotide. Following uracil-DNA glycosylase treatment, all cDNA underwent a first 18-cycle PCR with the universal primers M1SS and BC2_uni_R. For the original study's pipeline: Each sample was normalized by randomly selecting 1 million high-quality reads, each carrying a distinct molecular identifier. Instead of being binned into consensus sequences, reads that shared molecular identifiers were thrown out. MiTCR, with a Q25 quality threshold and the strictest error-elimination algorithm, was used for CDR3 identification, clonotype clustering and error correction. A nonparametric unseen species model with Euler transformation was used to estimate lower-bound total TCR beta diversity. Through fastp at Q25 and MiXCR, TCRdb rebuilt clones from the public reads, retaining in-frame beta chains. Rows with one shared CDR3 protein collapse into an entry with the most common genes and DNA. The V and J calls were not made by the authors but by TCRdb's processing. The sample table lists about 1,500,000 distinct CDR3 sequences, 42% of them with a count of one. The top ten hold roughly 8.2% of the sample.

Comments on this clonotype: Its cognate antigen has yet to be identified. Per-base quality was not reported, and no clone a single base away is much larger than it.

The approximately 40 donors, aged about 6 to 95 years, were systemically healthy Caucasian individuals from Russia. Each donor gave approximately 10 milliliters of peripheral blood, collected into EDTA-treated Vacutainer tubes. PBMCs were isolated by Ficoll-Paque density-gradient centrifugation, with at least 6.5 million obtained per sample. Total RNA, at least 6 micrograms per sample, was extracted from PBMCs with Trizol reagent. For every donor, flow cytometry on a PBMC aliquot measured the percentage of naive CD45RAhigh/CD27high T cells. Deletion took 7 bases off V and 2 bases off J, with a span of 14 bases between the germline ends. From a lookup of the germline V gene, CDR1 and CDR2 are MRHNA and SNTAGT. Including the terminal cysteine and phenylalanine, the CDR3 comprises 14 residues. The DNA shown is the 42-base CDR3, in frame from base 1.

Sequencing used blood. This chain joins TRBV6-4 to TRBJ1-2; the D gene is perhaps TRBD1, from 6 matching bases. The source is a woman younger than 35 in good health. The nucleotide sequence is TGTGCCAGCATAGAGGACAGACCAAACTATGGCTACACCTTC. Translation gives CASIEDRPNYGYTF.